These T cell receptor beta chains were read from a single sample in a study of T cell responses to AZD1222 COVID-19 vaccine. TCRdb's copy holds only in-frame clones and misses some; the assay was immunoSEQ multiplex PCR. The table includes 150,000 or so clones, 92% detected once. Sequenced material: peripheral blood, taken on day 0 of AZD1222 vaccination. These receptors were collected from an adult in good health. Both conserved end residues are part of each CDR3. Clone size is not always given. Where it is, it says once, few, many or a class for expanded clones.

size	J	V	CDR3
.	TRBJ2-1	TRBV15	CATSRPASGTYNEQFF
.	TRBJ1-1	TRBV5-1	CASSLGGNTEAFF
.	TRBJ2-7	TRBV3-1/TRBV3-2	CASSQRGPTFPGEQYF
.	TRBJ1-2	TRBV7-9	CASSFRPGDGYTF
few	TRBJ2-2	TRBV11-2	CASSLGDWRAGELFF
.	TRBJ2-3	TRBV9	CASSVGGTAFTDTQYF
.	TRBJ2-7	TRBV27	CASMSAGGLGTPYEQYF
.	TRBJ1-2	TRBV15	CATSRGGRGYTF
.	TRBJ2-2	TRBV5-1	CASSLGRIRDTGELFF
.	TRBJ1-1	TRBV7-2	CASSLVPRSEAFF
.	TRBJ2-7	TRBV2	CASRRLGQGTYEQYF
.	TRBJ1-6	TRBV6-5	CASSQGRYNSPLHF
.	TRBJ1-5	TRBV15	CATSRDKLGRGLGQPQHF
once	TRBJ2-1	TRBV2	CASIGRAWNEQFF
.	TRBJ2-3	TRBV7-2	CASATSGSTDTQYF
.	TRBJ2-2	TRBV15	CATSSEGRRNTGELFF
few	TRBJ1-5	TRBV19	CASSNRSNQPQHF
.	TRBJ2-3	TRBV7-9	CASSLSSPDTQYF
.	TRBJ1-5	TRBV19	CASSIVLRQPQHF
.	TRBJ1-1	TRBV5-1	CASSLAPDRGRAEAFF
.	TRBJ2-5	TRBV7-7	CASSQNPTGQETQYF
.	TRBJ1-5	TRBV19	CASKSKGPGNQPQHF
.	TRBJ2-1	TRBV15	CATSSSTPQVTAYNEQFF
.	TRBJ2-1	TRBV28	CASRTRDRVHNEQFF
.	TRBJ1-2	TRBV9	CASLGQAKGGYTF
.	TRBJ2-7	TRBV27	CASSSGLAGGYEQYF
once	TRBJ2-4	TRBV27	CASSPAKNIQYF
.	TRBJ2-2	TRBV4-2	CASSHRPSRDTGELFF
.	TRBJ2-3	TRBV6-1	CASSEGEQAESTDTQYF
.	TRBJ2-7	TRBV6-5	CASSYTRAEQYF
few	TRBJ2-2	TRBV7-6	CASSHAGQGELFF
.	TRBJ1-5	TRBV18	CASSDSGNQPQHF
.	TRBJ1-1	TRBV5-4	CASSLVDQEAFF
.	TRBJ2-5	TRBV1	CTSSQIGRAQETQYF
.	TRBJ2-7	TRBV20-1	CSARDRHEQYF
.	TRBJ2-5	TRBV10-3	CATQRGVQETQYF
.	TRBJ2-7	TRBV18	CASSPPGLANYEQYF